This is a list of T cell receptor beta chains from one sample in a study of CD8 T cells in Susac syndrome. TCRdb ran MiXCR on the immunoSEQ multiplex PCR reads and lists one entry per CDR3 protein. Here the sample spans hundreds of thousands of distinct CDR3 sequences, roughly 90% being singletons. Sequencing was performed on CD8+ T cells from PBMCs. The receptor set was obtained from a human donor with multiple sclerosis. Both conserved end residues are part of each CDR3. Each record gives: D gene, clone size, J gene, V gene, CDR3 DNA, CDR3 protein. D genes are given only for firm matches. Not all rows give a size; the values are once, few, many and, for expanded clones, a class.

TRBD1 | . | TRBJ2-6 | TRBV28 | TGTGCCAGCAGTTTAAGGGACAGGGTGTCTGGGGCCAACGTCCTGACTTTC | CASSLRDRVSGANVLTF
. | . | TRBJ1-1 | TRBV12-3/TRBV12-4 | TGTGCCAGTCTTATAGGGGGGACCGTGGGAGCTTTCTTT | CASLIGGTVGAFF
. | . | TRBJ2-2 | TRBV4-1 | TGCGCCAGCAGCCAAGTCGGGGAGCTGTTTTTT | CASSQVGELFF
. | . | TRBJ2-3 | TRBV4-1 | TGCGCCAGCAGCCCATCTCCGAGCACAGATACGCAGTATTTT | CASSPSPSTDTQYF
. | . | TRBJ1-2 | TRBV5-4 | TGTGCCAGCAGTCTGAGCGAGTACTATGGCTACACCTTC | CASSLSEYYGYTF
. | . | TRBJ1-1 | TRBV2 | TGTGCCAGCAGTGACAGAGTTATGAACACTGAAGCTTTCTTT | CASSDRVMNTEAFF
. | . | TRBJ2-7 | TRBV20-1 | TGCAGTGCTAGAGTACCAGGATCCTACGAGCAGTACTTC | CSARVPGSYEQYF
. | once | TRBJ2-7 | TRBV6-1 | TGTGCCAGCAGTGGGGAGTTGAACCAAGCCTACGAGCAGTACTTC | CASSGELNQAYEQYF
. | . | TRBJ1-1 | TRBV6-5 | TGTGCCAGCAGTTACTCGATTAGGGACACTGAAGCTTTCTTT | CASSYSIRDTEAFF
TRBD2 | . | TRBJ2-1 | TRBV7-3 | TGTGCCAGCAGCACCTTAGCGGGAGGGCCAGGTGAGCAGTTCTTC | CASSTLAGGPGEQFF
. | . | TRBJ1-2 | TRBV24-1 | TGTGCCACCAGTGATTCCGGGACGAACTATGGCTACACCTTC | CATSDSGTNYGYTF
. | few | TRBJ1-2 | TRBV15 | TGTGCCACCAGCAGAGATGGTGGCTACACCTTC | CATSRDGGYTF
. | few | TRBJ2-1 | TRBV4-1 | TGCGCCAGCAGCCAAGAGGGGGGGCTAGCGAACGGGAATGAGCAGTTCTTC | CASSQEGGLANGNEQFF
. | few | TRBJ2-1 | TRBV19 | TGTGCCAGTACCTTGGGAGGGGGCAATGAGCAGTTCTTC | CASTLGGGNEQFF
. | . | TRBJ1-1 | TRBV6-2/TRBV6-3 | TGTGCCAGCAGTTATATTTGGACCCTCAACACTGAAGCTTTCTTT | CASSYIWTLNTEAFF
. | . | TRBJ2-3 | TRBV7-9 | TGTGCCAGCAGCTTCGGGGCGGCGGGCCTGGGCACAGATACGCAGTATTTT | CASSFGAAGLGTDTQYF
TRBD2 | . | TRBJ2-5 | TRBV12-3/TRBV12-4 | TGTGCCAGCAGTCCCTGGACTAGCGAAGGGCCCCAAGAGACCCAGTACTTC | CASSPWTSEGPQETQYF
. | . | TRBJ2-7 | TRBV2 | TGTGCCAGCAGTGAAGCTTCCTCTAACCCCTACGAGCAGTACTTC | CASSEASSNPYEQYF
TRBD2 | . | TRBJ2-3 | TRBV12-3/TRBV12-4 | TGTGCCAGCAGCCTATCGGGACTAGCGGGAGGCGGGGGCACAGATACGCAGTATTTT | CASSLSGLAGGGGTDTQYF
TRBD1 | . | TRBJ1-2 | TRBV9 | TGTGCCAGCAGCTTGACAGGGGGCTATGGCTACACCTTC | CASSLTGGYGYTF
. | . | TRBJ1-6 | TRBV5-4 | TGTGCCAGCAGCTTTACCGGGGGAGATTCACCCCTCCACTTT | CASSFTGGDSPLHF
TRBD1 | . | TRBJ1-1 | TRBV20-1 | TGCAGTGCTAGGGGTAGGAGACAGGGGGCCTACATGAACACTGAAGCTTTCTTT | CSARGRRQGAYMNTEAFF
TRBD1 | . | TRBJ1-2 | TRBV30 | TGTGCCTGGAGATCGGACAGGGACGGCTACACCTTC | CAWRSDRDGYTF
TRBD1 | . | TRBJ1-2 | TRBV30 | TGTGCCTGGAGTGTGACAGGGGAGAGTGATGGCTACACCTTC | CAWSVTGESDGYTF
. | . | TRBJ1-1 | TRBV19 | TGTGCCAGTCGAGGGGCAGGGGTGGCCACTGAAGCTTTCTTT | CASRGAGVATEAFF
TRBD1 | . | TRBJ2-5 | TRBV4-3 | TGCGCCAGCAGTCAATGGGACAGGAAAGAGACCCAGTACTTC | CASSQWDRKETQYF
. | . | TRBJ2-5 | TRBV7-8 | TGTGCCAGCAGGCGCCGGGCCGGGGGGCTAGAGACCCAGTACTTC | CASRRRAGGLETQYF